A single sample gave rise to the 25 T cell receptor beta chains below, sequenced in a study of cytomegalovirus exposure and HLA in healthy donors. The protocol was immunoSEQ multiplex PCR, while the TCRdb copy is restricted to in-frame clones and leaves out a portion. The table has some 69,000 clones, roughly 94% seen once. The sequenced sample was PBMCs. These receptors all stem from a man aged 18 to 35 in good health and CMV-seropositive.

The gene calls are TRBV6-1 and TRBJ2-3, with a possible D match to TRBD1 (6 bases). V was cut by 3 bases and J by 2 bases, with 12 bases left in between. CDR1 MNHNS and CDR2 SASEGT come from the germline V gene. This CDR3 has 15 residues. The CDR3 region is CASSEIGTPTDTQYF. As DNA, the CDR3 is TGTGCCAGCAGTGAGATCGGGACACCCACAGATACGCAGTATTTT.

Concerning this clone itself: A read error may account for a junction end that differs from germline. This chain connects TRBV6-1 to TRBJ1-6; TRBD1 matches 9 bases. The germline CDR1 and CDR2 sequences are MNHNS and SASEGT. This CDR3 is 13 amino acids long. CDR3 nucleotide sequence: TGTGCCTGCAGGGACAGGGTTAATTCACCCCTCCACTTT. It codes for CACRDRVNSPLHF.

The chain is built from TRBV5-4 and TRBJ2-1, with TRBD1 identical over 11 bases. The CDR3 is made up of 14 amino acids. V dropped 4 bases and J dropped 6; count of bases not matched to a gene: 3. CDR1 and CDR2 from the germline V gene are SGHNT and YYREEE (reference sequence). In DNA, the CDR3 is TGTGCCAGCAGCAGGGACAGGGGGGGCAATGAGCAGTTCTTC. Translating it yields CASSRDRGGNEQFF.

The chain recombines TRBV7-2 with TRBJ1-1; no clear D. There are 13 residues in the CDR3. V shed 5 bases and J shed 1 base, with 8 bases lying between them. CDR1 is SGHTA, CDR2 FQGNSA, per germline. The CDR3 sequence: CASSVERNTEAFF. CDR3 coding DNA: TGTGCCAGCAGCGTCGAGCGGAACACTGAAGCTTTCTTT. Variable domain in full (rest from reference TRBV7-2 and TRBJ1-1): GAGVSQSPSNKVTEKGKDVELRCDPISGHTALYWYRQSLGQGLEFLIYFQGNSAPDKSGLPSDRFSAERTGGSVSTLTIQRTQQEDSAVYLCASSVERNTEAFFGQGTRLTVV.

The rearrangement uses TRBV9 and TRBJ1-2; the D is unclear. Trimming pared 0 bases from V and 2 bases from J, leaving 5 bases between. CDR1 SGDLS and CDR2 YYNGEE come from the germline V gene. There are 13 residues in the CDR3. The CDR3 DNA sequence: TGTGCCAGCAGCGTAGAACAGAACTATGGCTACACCTTC. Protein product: CASSVEQNYGYTF.

Here the CDR3 reads CASSPRGGRYFNEQFF. The CDR3 DNA reads TGTGCCAGCAGCCCTCGAGGCGGGAGGTATTTCAATGAGCAGTTCTTC. This rearrangement joins TRBV14 to TRBJ2-1; 8 bases agree with TRBD2. CDR3 length: 16 residues. Germline V lookup: CDR1 SGHDN, CDR2 FVKESK. Unmatched junction bases numbered 11, after V lost 4 bases and J lost 6 bases.

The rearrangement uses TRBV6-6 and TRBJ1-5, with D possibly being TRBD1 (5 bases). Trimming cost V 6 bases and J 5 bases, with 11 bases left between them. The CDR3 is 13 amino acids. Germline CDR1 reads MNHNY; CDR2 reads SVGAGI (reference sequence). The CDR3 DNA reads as TGTGCCAGCAGGGACGGGACTTATCAGCCCCAGCATTTT. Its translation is CASRDGTYQPQHF.

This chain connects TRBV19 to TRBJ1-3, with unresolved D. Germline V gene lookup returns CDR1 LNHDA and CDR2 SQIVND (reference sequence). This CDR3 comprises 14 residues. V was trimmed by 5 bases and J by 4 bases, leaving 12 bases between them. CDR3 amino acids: CASSLNGYGNTIYF. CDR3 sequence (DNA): TGTGCCAGTAGTTTGAACGGGTACGGAAACACCATATATTTT.

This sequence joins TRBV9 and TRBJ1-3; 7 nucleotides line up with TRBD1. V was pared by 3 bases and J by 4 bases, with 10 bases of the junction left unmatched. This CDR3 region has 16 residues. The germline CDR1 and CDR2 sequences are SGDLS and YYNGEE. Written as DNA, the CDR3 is TGTGCCAGCAGCGAACTCGACAGGGCGGCAGGAAACACCATATATTTT. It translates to CASSELDRAAGNTIYF.

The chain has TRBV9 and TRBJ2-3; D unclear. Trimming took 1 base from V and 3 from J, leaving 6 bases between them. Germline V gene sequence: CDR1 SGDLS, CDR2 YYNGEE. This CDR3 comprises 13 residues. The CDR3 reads CASSVRRTDTQYF. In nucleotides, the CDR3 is TGTGCCAGCAGCGTAAGGAGAACAGATACGCAGTATTTT.

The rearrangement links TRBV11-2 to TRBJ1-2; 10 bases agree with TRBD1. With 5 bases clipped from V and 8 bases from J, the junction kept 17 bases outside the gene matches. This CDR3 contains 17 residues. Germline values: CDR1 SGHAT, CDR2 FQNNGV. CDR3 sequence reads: CASSPRTGGGGYRGYTF. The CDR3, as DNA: TGTGCCAGCAGCCCCAGGACAGGGGGTGGAGGGTATCGGGGCTACACCTTC.

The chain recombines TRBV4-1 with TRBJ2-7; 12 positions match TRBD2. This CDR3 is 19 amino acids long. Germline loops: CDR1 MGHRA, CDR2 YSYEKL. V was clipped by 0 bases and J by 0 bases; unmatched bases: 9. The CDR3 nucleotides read TGCGCCAGCAGCCAAGATCTCGGACTAGCGGGATTCAGCTCCTACGAGCAGTACTTC. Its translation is CASSQDLGLAGFSSYEQYF.

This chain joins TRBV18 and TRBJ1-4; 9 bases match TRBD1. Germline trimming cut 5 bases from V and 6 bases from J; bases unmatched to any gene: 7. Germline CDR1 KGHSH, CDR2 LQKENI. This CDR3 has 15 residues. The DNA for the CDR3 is TGTGCCAGCTCAATAACCGGGACAGGGTATGAAAAACTGTTTTTT. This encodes CASSITGTGYEKLFF.

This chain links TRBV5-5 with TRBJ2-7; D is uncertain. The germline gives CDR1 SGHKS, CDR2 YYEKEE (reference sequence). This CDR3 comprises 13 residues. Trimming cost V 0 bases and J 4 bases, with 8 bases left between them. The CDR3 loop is CASSLGQYYEQYF. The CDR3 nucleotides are TGTGCCAGCAGCTTGGGGCAGTATTACGAGCAGTACTTC.

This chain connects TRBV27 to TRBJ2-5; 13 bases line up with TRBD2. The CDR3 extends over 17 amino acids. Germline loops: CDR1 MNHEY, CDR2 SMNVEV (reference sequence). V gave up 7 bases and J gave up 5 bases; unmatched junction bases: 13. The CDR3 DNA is TGTGCCAGCACCCTTCACCCGGGACTAGCGGGAATGGAGACCCAGTACTTC. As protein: CASTLHPGLAGMETQYF.

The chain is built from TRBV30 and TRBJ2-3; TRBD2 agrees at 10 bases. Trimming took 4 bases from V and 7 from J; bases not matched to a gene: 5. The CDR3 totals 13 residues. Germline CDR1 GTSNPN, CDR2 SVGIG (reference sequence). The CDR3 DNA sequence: TGTGCCTGGACCGCTAGCGGGAGAAATACGCAGTATTTT. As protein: CAWTASGRNTQYF. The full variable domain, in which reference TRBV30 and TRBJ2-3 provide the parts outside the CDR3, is SQTIHQWPATLVQPVGSPLSLECTVEGTSNPNLYWYRQAAGRGLQLLFYSVGIGQISSEVPQNLSASRPQDRQFILSSKKLLLSDSGFYLCAWTASGRNTQYFGPGTRLTVL.

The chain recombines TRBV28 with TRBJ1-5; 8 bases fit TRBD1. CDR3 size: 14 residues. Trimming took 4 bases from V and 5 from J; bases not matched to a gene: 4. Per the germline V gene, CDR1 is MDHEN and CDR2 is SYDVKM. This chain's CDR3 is CASSSGQDYQPQHF. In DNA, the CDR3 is TGTGCCAGCAGTTCGGGACAGGACTATCAGCCCCAGCATTTT.

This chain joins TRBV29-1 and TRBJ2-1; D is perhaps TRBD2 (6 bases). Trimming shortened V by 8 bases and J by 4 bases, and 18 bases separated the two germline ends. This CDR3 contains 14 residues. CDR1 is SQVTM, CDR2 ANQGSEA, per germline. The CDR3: CSSGVADGYNEQFF. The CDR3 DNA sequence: TGCAGCTCCGGAGTAGCGGACGGGTACAATGAGCAGTTCTTC.

CDR3 coding DNA: TGTGCCAGCAGTTTAGCAGGGGCCCATCAGCCCCAGCATTTT. It specifies CASSLAGAHQPQHF. The chain has TRBV27 and TRBJ1-5; D is possibly TRBD1 (6 bases). Looked up from germline, CDR1 is MNHEY and CDR2 is SMNVEV (reference sequence). Deletions cut 2 bases from V and 5 bases from J, with 10 bases between. The CDR3 covers 14 residues.

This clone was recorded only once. CDR3 amino acids: CASSSNGAGVGRHEQFF. As DNA, the CDR3 is TGTGCCAGCAGCTCCAATGGAGCGGGAGTGGGGCGACATGAGCAGTTCTTC. The rearrangement links TRBV7-2 to TRBJ2-1; 8 bases fit TRBD2. Looked up from germline, CDR1 is SGHTA and CDR2 is FQGNSA. This CDR3 has 17 residues. Trimming at V came to 4 bases and at J to 8 bases, leaving 16 bases not matched to a gene. Together with reference TRBV7-2 and TRBJ2-1, the CDR3 gives the full variable domain: GAGVSQSPSNKVTEKGKDVELRCDPISGHTALYWYRQSLGQGLEFLIYFQGNSAPDKSGLPSDRFSAERTGGSVSTLTIQRTQQEDSAVYLCASSSNGAGVGRHEQFFGPGTRLTVL.

The CDR3 DNA reads as TGTGCCAGTAGTAAACAGGGTGAATACACCGGGGAGCTGTTTTTT. It codes for CASSKQGEYTGELFF. The chain carries TRBV19 and TRBJ2-2; D possibly corresponds to TRBD1 (6 bases). The germline V gene encodes CDR1 LNHDA and CDR2 SQIVND (reference sequence). Trimming took off 4 bases at V and 3 bases at J, with 12 bases between the two ends. The CDR3 covers 15 residues.

This chain's CDR3 is CASSVQGALVDGYTF. The CDR3 nucleotides read TGTGCCAGCAGCGTACAGGGGGCCTTAGTCGATGGCTACACCTTC. The chain combines TRBV9 with TRBJ1-2; 8 bases fit TRBD1. V trimming: 1 base; J trimming: 6 bases; junction bases outside the gene matches: 8. The CDR3 runs 15 residues. Per germline, CDR1 SGDLS and CDR2 YYNGEE.

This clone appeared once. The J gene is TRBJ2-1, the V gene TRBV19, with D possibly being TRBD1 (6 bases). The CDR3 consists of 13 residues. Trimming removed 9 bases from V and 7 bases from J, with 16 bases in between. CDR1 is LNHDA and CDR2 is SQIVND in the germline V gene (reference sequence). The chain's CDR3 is CASSRQERNEQFF. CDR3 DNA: TGTGCCAGCTCTCGACAGGAGAGAAATGAGCAGTTCTTC.

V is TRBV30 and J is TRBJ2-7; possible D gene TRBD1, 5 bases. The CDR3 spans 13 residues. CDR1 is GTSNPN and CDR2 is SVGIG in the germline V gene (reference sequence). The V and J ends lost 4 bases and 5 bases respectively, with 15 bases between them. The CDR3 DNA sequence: TGTGCCTGGACCCGCCCAGGGATCGACGAGCAGTACTTC. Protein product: CAWTRPGIDEQYF.

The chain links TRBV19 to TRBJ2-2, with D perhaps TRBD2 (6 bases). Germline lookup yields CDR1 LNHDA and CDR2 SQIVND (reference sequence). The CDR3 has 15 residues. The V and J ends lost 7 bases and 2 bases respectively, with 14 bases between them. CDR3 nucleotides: TGTGCCAGTAAGATGGGGACTTACAACACCGGGGAGCTGTTTTTT. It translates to CASKMGTYNTGELFF.